Included here is one T cell receptor (beta chain) sequence, with context. Its antigen is unknown. V lost 4 bases to trimming and J lost 0 bases, with 13 bases between them. Germline CDR1 SGHTA, CDR2 FQGNSA. This CDR3 is built from 16 residues. Sequencing used immunoSEQ multiplex PCR; TCRdb keeps in-frame clones, though not all of them. The profile shows some 30,000 clones, roughly 76% of them singletons. The data stem from a study of cytotoxic CD8 clonotypes in ibrutinib-treated CLL. The study, taken as a whole, reports: Treatment left the uncommon public clonotypes either contracted or stable in frequency. Against age-matched healthy donors, baseline clonality ran higher and tracked circulating CD8+ T-cell counts. Elevated clonality accompanied ibrutinib response, with a return toward baseline values at progression.

The sequencing used PBMCs, collected after 36 months of ibrutinib treatment. The sequence was obtained from a human donor with chronic lymphocytic leukemia. The rearrangement links TRBV7-2 to TRBJ1-3; D is ambiguous. CDR3: CASSSERLVSGNTIYF. The CDR3, as DNA: TGTGCCAGCAGCTCGGAACGACTTGTCTCTGGAAACACCATATATTTT.